This TCR beta chain was sequenced for a study of OX40 agonist ivuxolimab in advanced cancers. Study information: Patients took ivuxolimab, an agonistic anti-OX40 (CD134) antibody. Over 30% of patients had received prior checkpoint inhibitor therapy. One patient with hepatocellular carcinoma and two with cutaneous melanoma, three in all, had partial responses.

With autoimmune disease history or systemic immunosuppression, patients were excluded. Here immunoSEQ multiplex PCR was the method, and the copy in TCRdb shows in-frame clones only, minus some. The sample has 45,000 to 50,000 clones, approximately 90% seen once. The CDR3 is 15 residues long. Germline trimming cut 1 base from V and 8 bases from J; bases unmatched to any gene: 5. Germline CDR1 SGHDT, CDR2 YYEEEE. This clonotype was sampled from an adult with an advanced solid tumor such as melanoma, head and neck, liver or kidney cancer. The chain employs TRBV5-6 and TRBJ2-1; the match to TRBD2 covers 11 bases. This sample comprised CD4+ or CD8+ T cells sorted from blood, obtained in a trial of the OX40 agonist ivuxolimab. This chain's CDR3 is CASSLLAGGNDEQFF. The CDR3 DNA follows: TGTGCCAGCAGCTTGCTAGCGGGGGGCAACGATGAGCAGTTCTTC.